This T cell receptor (beta chain) was sequenced during a study of T cells in tuberculosis. The CDR3 sequence is 13 residues long. V was clipped by 0 bases and J by 5 bases, with 7 bases between them. Germline CDR1 LGHNA, CDR2 YNFKEQ. Study-wide results and limits: GMM-specific TCRs were nearer to active tuberculosis alpha repertoires, suggesting expansion. Selection depended on which cryopreserved specimens were available.

Stated time point: new active TB diagnosis, blood taken before or within 7 days of starting treatment. Each patient had positive sputum smear microscopy and/or positive culture. On average approximately 100,000 T cells per donor were immunosequenced. Using immunoSEQ multiplex PCR, the repertoire was profiled, and TCRdb retains in-frame clones only, with some absent. Of some 31,000 clones in the sample, 80% to 95% were seen once. A note on this clone: Its antigen is still unknown.

Specimen: PBMCs, collected at tuberculosis diagnosis. The source is an adult with tuberculosis. The chain links TRBV4-2 to TRBJ2-5; D uncertain. This chain's CDR3 is CASSQDRVETQYF. The CDR3 DNA reads as TGTGCCAGCAGCCAAGATAGAGTGGAGACCCAGTACTTC.